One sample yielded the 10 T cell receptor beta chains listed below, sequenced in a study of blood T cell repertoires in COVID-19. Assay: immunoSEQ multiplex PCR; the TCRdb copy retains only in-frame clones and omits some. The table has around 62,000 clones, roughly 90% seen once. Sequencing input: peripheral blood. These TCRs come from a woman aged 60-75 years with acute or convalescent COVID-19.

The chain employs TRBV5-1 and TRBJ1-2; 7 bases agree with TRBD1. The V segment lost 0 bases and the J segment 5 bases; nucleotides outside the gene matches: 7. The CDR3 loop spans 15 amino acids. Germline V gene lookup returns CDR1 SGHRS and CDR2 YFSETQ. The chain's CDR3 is CASSLAGTDVYGYTF. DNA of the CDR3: TGCGCCAGCAGCTTGGCGGGGACAGACGTTTATGGCTACACCTTC.

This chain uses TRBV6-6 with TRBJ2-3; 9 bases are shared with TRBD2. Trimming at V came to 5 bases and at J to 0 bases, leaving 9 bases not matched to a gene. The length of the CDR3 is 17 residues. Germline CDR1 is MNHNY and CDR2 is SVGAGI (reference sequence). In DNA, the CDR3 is TGTGCCAGCAGTCCTATTCTAGCGGGACCTAGCACAGATACGCAGTATTTT. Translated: CASSPILAGPSTDTQYF.

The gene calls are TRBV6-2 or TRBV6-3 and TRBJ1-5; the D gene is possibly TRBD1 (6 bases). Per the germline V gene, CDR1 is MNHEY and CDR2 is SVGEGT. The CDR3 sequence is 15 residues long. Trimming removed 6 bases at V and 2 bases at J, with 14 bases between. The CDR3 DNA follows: TGTGCCAGCAGCCCCAGGGGAATCGGCAATCAGCCCCAGCATTTT. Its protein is CASSPRGIGNQPQHF.

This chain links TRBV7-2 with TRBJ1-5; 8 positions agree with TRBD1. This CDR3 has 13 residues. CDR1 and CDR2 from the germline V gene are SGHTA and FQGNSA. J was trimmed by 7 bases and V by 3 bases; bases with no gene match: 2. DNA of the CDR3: TGTGCCAGCAGCTTGGACAGGGTCCAGCCCCAGCATTTT. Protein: CASSLDRVQPQHF. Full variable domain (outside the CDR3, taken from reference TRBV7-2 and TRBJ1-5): GAGVSQSPSNKVTEKGKDVELRCDPISGHTALYWYRQSLGQGLEFLIYFQGNSAPDKSGLPSDRFSAERTGGSVSTLTIQRTQQEDSAVYLCASSLDRVQPQHFGDGTRLSIL.

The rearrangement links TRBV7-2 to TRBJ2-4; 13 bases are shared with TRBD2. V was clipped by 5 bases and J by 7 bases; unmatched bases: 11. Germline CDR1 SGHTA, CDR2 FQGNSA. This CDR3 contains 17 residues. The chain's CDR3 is CASSDGLAGAPGNIQYF. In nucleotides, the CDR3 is TGTGCCAGCAGCGACGGACTAGCGGGGGCCCCGGGGAACATTCAGTACTTC.

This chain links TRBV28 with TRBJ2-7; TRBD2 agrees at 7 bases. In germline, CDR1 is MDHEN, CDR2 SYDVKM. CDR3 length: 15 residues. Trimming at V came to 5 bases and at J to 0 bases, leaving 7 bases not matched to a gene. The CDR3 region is CASSPLAESSYEQYV. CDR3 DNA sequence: TGTGCCAGCAGTCCGCTAGCGGAAAGCTCCTACGAGCAGTACGTC.

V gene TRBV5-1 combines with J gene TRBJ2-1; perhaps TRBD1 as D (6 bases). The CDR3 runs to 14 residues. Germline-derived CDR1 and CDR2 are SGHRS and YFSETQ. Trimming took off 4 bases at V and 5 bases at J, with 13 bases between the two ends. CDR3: CASSPGTSDNEQFF. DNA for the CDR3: TGCGCCAGCAGCCCAGGGACATCCGACAATGAGCAGTTCTTC.

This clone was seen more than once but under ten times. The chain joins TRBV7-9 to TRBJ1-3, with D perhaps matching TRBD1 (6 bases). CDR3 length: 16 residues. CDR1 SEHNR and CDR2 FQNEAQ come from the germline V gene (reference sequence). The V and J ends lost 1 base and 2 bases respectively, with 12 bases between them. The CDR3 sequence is CASSLVLRTAGNTIYF. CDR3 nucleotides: TGTGCCAGCAGCTTAGTTCTGAGGACAGCTGGAAACACCATATATTTT.

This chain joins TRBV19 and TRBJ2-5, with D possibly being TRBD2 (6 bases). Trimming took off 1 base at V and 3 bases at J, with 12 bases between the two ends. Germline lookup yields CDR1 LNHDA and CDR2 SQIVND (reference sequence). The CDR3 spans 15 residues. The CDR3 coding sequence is TGTGCCAGTAGTATAGTGGGGGGATCAAAAGAGACCCAGTACTTC. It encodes CASSIVGGSKETQYF.

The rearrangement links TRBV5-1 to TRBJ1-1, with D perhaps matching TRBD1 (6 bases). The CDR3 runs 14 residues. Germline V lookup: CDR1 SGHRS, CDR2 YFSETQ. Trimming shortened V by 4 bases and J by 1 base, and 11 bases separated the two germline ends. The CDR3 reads CASSIQTGNTEAFF. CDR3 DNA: TGCGCCAGCAGCATACAGACAGGGAACACTGAAGCTTTCTTT.